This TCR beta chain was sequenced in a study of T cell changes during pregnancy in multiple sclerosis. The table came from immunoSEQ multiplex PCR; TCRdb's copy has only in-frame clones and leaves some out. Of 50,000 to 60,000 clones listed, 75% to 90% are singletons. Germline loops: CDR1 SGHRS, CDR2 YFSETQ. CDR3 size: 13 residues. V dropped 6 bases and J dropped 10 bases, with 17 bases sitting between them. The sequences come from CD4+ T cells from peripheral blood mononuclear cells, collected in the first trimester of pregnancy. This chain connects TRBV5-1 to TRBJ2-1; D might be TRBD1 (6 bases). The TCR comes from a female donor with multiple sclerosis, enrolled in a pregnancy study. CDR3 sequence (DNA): TGCGCCAGCACCTCGGACAGTTATATGGAGCAGTTCTTC. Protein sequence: CASTSDSYMEQFF.